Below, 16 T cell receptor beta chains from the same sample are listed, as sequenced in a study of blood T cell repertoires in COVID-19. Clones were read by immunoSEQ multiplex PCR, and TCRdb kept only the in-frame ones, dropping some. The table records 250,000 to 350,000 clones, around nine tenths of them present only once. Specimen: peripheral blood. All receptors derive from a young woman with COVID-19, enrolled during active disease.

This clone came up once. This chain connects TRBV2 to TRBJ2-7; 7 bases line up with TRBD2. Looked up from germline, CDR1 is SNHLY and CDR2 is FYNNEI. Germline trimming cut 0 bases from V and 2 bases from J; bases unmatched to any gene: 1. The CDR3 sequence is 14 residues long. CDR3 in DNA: TGTGCCAGCAGTGAAGCCCTAGCGGCCTACGAGCAGTACTTC. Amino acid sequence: CASSEALAAYEQYF.

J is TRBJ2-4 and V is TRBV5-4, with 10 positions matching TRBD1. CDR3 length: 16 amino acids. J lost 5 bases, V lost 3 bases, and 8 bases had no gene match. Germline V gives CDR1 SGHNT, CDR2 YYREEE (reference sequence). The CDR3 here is CASSSRQGAPENIQYF. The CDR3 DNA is TGTGCCAGCAGCTCACGACAGGGGGCGCCGGAAAACATTCAGTACTTC.

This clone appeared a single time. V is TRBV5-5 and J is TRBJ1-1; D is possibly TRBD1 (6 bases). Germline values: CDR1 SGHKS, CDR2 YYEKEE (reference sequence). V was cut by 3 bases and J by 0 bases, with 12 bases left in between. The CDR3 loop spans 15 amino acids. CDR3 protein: CASSSRTEMNTEAFF. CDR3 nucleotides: TGTGCCAGCAGCTCCCGGACAGAGATGAACACTGAAGCTTTCTTT.

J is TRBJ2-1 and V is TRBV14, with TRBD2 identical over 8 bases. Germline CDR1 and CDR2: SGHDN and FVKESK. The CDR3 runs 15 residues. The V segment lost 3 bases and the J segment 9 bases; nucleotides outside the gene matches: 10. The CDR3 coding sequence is TGTGCCAGCAGCCAGTACCGGGGGGGTAGTAGTGAGCAGTTCTTC. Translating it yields CASSQYRGGSSEQFF. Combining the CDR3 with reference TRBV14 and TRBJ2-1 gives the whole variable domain EAGVTQFPSHSVIEKGQTVTLRCDPISGHDNLYWYRRVMGKEIKFLLHFVKESKQDESGMPNNRFLAERTGGTYSTLKVQPAELEDSGVYFCASSQYRGGSSEQFFGPGTRLTVL.

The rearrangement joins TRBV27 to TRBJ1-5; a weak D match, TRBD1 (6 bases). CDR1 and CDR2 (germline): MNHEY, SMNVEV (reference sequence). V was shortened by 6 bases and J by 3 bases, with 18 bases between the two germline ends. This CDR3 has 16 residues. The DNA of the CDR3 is TGTGCCAGCAGGCTCAGGGGACGCAACATCAATCAGCCCCAGCATTTT. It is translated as CASRLRGRNINQPQHF.

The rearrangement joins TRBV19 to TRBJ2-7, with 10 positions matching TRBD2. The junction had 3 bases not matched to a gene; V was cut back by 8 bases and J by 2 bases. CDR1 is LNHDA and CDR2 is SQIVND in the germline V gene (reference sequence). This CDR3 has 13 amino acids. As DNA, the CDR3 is TGTGCCAGTTCGAGCGGGAGGGCCTACGAGCAGTACTTC. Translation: CASSSGRAYEQYF.

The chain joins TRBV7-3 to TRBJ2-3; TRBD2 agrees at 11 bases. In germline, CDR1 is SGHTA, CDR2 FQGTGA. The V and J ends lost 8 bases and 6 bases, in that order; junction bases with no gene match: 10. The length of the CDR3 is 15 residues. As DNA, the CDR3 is TGTGCCAGCGCGCTAGCGGGAGGAGCGGGGGATACGCAGTATTTT. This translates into CASALAGGAGDTQYF. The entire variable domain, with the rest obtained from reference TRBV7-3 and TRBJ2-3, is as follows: GAGVSQTPSNKVTEKGKYVELRCDPISGHTALYWYRQSLGQGPEFLIYFQGTGAADDSGLPNDRFFAVRPEGSVSTLKIQRTERGDSAVYLCASALAGGAGDTQYFGPGTRLTVL.

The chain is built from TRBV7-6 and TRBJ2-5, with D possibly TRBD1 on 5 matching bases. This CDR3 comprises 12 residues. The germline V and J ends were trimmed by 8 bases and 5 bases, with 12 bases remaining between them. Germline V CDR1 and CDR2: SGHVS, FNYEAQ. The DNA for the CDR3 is TGTGCCAGCGGACACCTCAGGGAGACCCAGTACTTC. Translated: CASGHLRETQYF.

In DNA form, the CDR3 reads TGTGCCAGTAGTATTGGAGGGGGGGCACTCTACGAGCAGTACTTC. This translates into CASSIGGGALYEQYF. J is TRBJ2-7 and V is TRBV19; maybe TRBD2 (7 bases). With 3 bases removed from V and 3 bases from J, the gap between germline ends came to 15 bases. Germline V gene sequence: CDR1 LNHDA, CDR2 SQIVND (reference sequence). The CDR3 covers 15 residues.

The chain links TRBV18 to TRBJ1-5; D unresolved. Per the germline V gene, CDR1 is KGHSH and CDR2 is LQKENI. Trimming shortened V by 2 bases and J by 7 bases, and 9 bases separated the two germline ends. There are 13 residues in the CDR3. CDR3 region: CASSPEGEQPQHF. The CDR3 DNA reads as TGTGCCAGCTCACCAGAGGGTGAACAGCCCCAGCATTTT.

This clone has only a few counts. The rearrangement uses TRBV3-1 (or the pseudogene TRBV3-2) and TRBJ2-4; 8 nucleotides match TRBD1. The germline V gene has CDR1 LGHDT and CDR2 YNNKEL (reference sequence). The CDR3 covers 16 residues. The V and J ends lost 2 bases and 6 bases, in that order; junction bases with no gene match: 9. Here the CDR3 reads CASSQYRQGTLNIQYF. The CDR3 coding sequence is TGTGCCAGCAGCCAATACCGACAGGGGACCTTAAACATTCAGTACTTC.

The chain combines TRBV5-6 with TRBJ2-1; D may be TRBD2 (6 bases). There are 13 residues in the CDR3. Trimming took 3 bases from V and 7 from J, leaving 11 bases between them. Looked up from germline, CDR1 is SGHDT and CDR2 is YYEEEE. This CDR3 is CASSSGLPNEQFF. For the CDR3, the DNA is TGTGCCAGCAGCTCGGGACTTCCAAATGAGCAGTTCTTC. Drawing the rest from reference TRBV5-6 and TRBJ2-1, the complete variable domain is DAGVTQSPTHLIKTRGQQVTLRCSPKSGHDTVSWYQQALGQGPQFIFQYYEEEERQRGNFPDRFSGHQFPNYSSELNVNALLLGDSALYLCASSSGLPNEQFFGPGTRLTVL.

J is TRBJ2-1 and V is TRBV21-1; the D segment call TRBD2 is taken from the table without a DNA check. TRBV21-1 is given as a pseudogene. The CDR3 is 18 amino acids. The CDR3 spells CASSKGTSGRGTYNEQFF. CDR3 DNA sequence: TGTGCCAGCAGCAAGGGGACTAGCGGGAGGGGGACCTACAATGAGCAGTTCTTC.

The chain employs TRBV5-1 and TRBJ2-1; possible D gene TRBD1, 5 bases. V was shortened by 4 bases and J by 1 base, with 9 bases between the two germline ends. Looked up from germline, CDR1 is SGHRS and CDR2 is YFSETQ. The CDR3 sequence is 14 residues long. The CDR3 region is CASSETVSYNEQFF. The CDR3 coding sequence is TGCGCCAGCAGCGAGACAGTTTCCTACAATGAGCAGTTCTTC.

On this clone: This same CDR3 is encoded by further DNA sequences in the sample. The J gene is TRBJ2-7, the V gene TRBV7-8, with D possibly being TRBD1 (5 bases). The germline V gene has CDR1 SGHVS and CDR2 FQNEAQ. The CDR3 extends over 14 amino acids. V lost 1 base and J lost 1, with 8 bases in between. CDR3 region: CASSLVAGSYEQYF. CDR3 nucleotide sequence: TGTGCCAGCAGCTTAGTGGCAGGGTCCTACGAGCAGTACTTC.

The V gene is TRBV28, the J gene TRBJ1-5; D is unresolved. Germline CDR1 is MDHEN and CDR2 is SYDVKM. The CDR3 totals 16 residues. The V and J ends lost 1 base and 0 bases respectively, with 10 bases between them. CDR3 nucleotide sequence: TGTGCCAGCAGTTTATATGTCAGTTATAGCAATCAGCCCCAGCATTTT. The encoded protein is CASSLYVSYSNQPQHF.